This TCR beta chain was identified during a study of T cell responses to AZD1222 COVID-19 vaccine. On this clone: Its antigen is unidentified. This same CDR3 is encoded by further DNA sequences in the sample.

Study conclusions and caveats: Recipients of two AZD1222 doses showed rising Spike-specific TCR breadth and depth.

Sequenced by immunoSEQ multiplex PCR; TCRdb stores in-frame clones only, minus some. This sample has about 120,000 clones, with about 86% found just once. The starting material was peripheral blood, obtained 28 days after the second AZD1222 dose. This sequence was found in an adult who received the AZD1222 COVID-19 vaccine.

CDR3 coding DNA: TGTGCCAGCAGCAGACAGGGAGCCTACGAGCAGTACTTC. It translates to CASSRQGAYEQYF. The chain joins TRBV5-5 to TRBJ2-7, with 7 positions matching TRBD1. Germline lookup yields CDR1 SGHKS and CDR2 YYEKEE (reference sequence). This CDR3 spans 13 amino acids. The trim removed 4 bases at V and 2 bases at J, leaving 3 bases unmatched.